This TCR beta chain was identified during a study of cytomegalovirus exposure and HLA in healthy donors. Study-level results: HLA alleles were associated with 15,000 to 20,000 TCR beta sequences in a later analysis at 0.05 false discovery rate. Excluded: some indistinguishable V segments such as TRBV6-2 and TRBV6-3. DRB1 showed the most TCR associations and HLA-C the fewest in a later analysis, as rates varied by HLA locus.

The CDR3 sequence is 16 residues long. Germline lookup yields CDR1 SGHRS and CDR2 YFSETQ. The ends were cut back, 7 bases at V and 1 base at J, with 20 bases in the middle. Turning to this clone: The antigen is undetermined.

At the time of sampling, donors were nominally healthy, though unrecorded immune exposures were likely. Primers: 60 Vbeta forward and 13 Jbeta reverse. Data came from immunoSEQ multiplex PCR; TCRdb stores just in-frame clones and leaves some out. The table shows over 250,000 clones, with under 80% occurring only once. Sequenced sample: PBMCs. The clonotype was recovered from a female donor in good health and CMV-seronegative. V usage is TRBV5-1 and J usage is TRBJ1-1, with D possibly TRBD1 on 6 matching bases. The CDR3 spells CASDLRGGVGNTEAFF. CDR3 DNA: TGCGCCAGCGACCTCAGGGGCGGAGTAGGGAACACTGAAGCTTTCTTT.